A single sample gave rise to the 10 T cell receptor beta chains below, sequenced in a study of T cells in narcolepsy. The method was immunoSEQ multiplex PCR; TCRdb's version includes in-frame clones alone and lacks a portion of them. Of about 35,000 clones listed, around 80% are singletons. Input material: memory (CD45RA-) CD4+ T cells from blood. These receptor sequences come from a human donor in good health.

In this sample, this clone turned up once. The CDR3 nucleotides are TGTGCCAGCAGCCGGGGACAGCTCAAAAACATTCAGTACTTC. It translates to CASSRGQLKNIQYF. The chain joins TRBV21-1 to TRBJ2-4; TRBD1, the table's D call, was not compared with the DNA. TRBV21-1 represents a pseudogene. The CDR3 covers 14 residues.

The chain links TRBV2 to TRBJ2-7; no definite D call. The CDR3 is 14 residues long. Per the germline V gene, CDR1 is SNHLY and CDR2 is FYNNEI. V was cut by 2 bases and J by 2 bases, with 10 bases left in between. This CDR3 reads CASSEQGSAYEQYF. CDR3 DNA sequence: TGTGCCAGCAGTGAACAAGGGTCGGCCTACGAGCAGTACTTC.

This clone was counted a single time. CDR3 protein: CAWSGLAGAKQFF. The CDR3 DNA sequence: TGTGCCTGGAGTGGACTAGCGGGTGCCAAGCAGTTCTTC. The V gene is TRBV30, the J gene TRBJ2-1; TRBD2 matches 10 bases. V was clipped by 1 base and J by 11 bases; unmatched bases: 5. The germline gives CDR1 GTSNPN, CDR2 SVGIG (reference sequence). The CDR3 consists of 13 residues.

This sequence joins TRBV5-1 and TRBJ2-7, with D possibly being TRBD2 (5 bases). V shed 2 bases and J shed 2 bases, with 14 bases lying between them. Germline lookup yields CDR1 SGHRS and CDR2 YFSETQ. CDR3 size: 15 residues. CDR3 loop: CASSFFGGPAYEQYF. CDR3 coding DNA: TGCGCCAGCAGCTTTTTTGGCGGGCCTGCCTACGAGCAGTACTTC.

CDR3 residues: CASSWPGRQETQYF. The DNA for the CDR3 is TGCGCCAGCAGCTGGCCGGGACGACAAGAGACCCAGTACTTC. The chain recombines TRBV5-1 with TRBJ2-5; D tentatively fits TRBD1 or TRBD2 (5 bases each). Germline CDR1 is SGHRS and CDR2 is YFSETQ. The CDR3 runs to 14 residues. The V gene lost 3 bases and the J gene lost 2 bases, with 11 bases spanning the gap.

V and J are TRBV6-6 and TRBJ2-1; 12 nucleotides align to TRBD2. There are 15 residues in the CDR3. Germline lookup yields CDR1 MNHNY and CDR2 SVGAGI (reference sequence). V lost 5 bases to trimming and J lost 8 bases; unmatched junction nucleotides: 7. Here the CDR3 reads CASSRGLAGFDEQFF. CDR3 bases: TGTGCCAGCAGTCGCGGACTAGCGGGGTTTGATGAGCAGTTCTTC.

This rearrangement joins TRBV30 to TRBJ1-5; D not resolved. Trimming shortened V by 0 bases and J by 3 bases, and 6 bases separated the two germline ends. This CDR3 is 13 amino acids long. CDR1 and CDR2 from the germline V gene are GTSNPN and SVGIG (reference sequence). The CDR3 region is CAWSVGTNQPQHF. The CDR3 DNA follows: TGTGCCTGGAGTGTAGGCACCAATCAGCCCCAGCATTTT.

The chain carries TRBV6-5 and TRBJ2-3, with unresolved D. V shed 5 bases and J shed 1 base, with 7 bases lying between them. Germline CDR1 MNHEY, CDR2 SVGAGI. The CDR3 is 13 residues long. The CDR3 DNA reads as TGTGCCAGCAGTGGATCCCGCACAGATACGCAGTATTTT. Protein product: CASSGSRTDTQYF.

This chain uses TRBV27 with TRBJ2-2; 15 bases match TRBD2. There are 17 residues in the CDR3. Unmatched junction bases numbered 7, after V lost 6 bases and J lost 5 bases. CDR1 MNHEY and CDR2 SMNVEV come from the germline V gene (reference sequence). CDR3 DNA: TGTGCCAGCAGCTCTAGGACTAGCGGGGGGGCAACCGGGGAGCTGTTTTTT. As protein: CASSSRTSGGATGELFF.

The chain uses TRBV2 and TRBJ2-5; 7 nucleotides line up with TRBD1. This CDR3 contains 15 residues. The germline CDR1 and CDR2 sequences are SNHLY and FYNNEI. With 6 bases clipped from V and 0 bases from J, the junction kept 7 bases outside the gene matches. The CDR3 nucleotides are TGTGCCAGCAGAGAGACAGGGCGGTACCAAGAGACCCAGTACTTC. Encoded protein: CASRETGRYQETQYF.